This entry lists 24 T cell receptor beta chains sequenced from one sample in a study of T cells after yellow fever vaccination. MiXCR, applied by TCRdb to the 5' RACE reads, yields one record per CDR3 protein. The sample has a few hundred thousand distinct CDR3 sequences; about 5% are singletons. The sequences come from CD4+ T cells sorted from PBMCs, collected on the day of the yellow fever booster vaccination. All receptors derive from a man younger than 30 who received the YFV17D yellow fever vaccine.

This chain links TRBV7-3 with TRBJ2-1; a weak D match, TRBD2 (7 bases). Germline CDR1 SGHTA, CDR2 FQGTGA. The CDR3 loop spans 15 amino acids. V lost 1 base and J lost 5, with 12 bases in between. CDR3 residues: CASSLMAGAHNEQFF. CDR3 bases: TGTGCCAGCAGCTTAATGGCGGGGGCCCACAATGAGCAGTTCTTC.

This clonotype was seen ten or more times. CDR3 nucleotides: TGTGCCAGCAGTTACCACCGGGACAGCTCCTACGAGCAGTACTTC. Protein product: CASSYHRDSSYEQYF. The V and J genes are TRBV6-2 or TRBV6-3 and TRBJ2-7; 7 bases align to TRBD1. V was clipped by 2 bases and J by 0 bases; unmatched bases: 4. The CDR3 length is 15 residues. Germline V gene data show CDR1 as MNHEY and CDR2 as SVGEGT.

This clonotype was seen at least ten times. V is TRBV12-3 or TRBV12-4 and J is TRBJ1-2; D ambiguous. There are 10 residues in the CDR3. Trimming took 0 bases from V and 8 from J, leaving 1 base between them. CDR3 protein: CASSLAGYTF. The CDR3 coding sequence is TGTGCCAGCAGTTTAGCCGGCTACACCTTC.

This clonotype was detected ten times or more. DNA for the CDR3: TGTGCCACCAGCGACGGCCCAGATACGCAGTATTTT. Protein sequence: CATSDGPDTQYF. The rearrangement links TRBV24-1 to TRBJ2-3; D ambiguous. The CDR3 length is 12 residues. Trimming left V 7 bases short and J 4 bases short, with 8 bases between. CDR1 is KGHDR, CDR2 SFDVKD, per germline.

This clonotype was counted only a few times. The genes are TRBV5-1 and TRBJ1-6; TRBD1 matches at 7 bases. CDR1 is SGHRS, CDR2 YFSETQ, per germline. V gave up 4 bases and J gave up 4 bases; unmatched junction bases: 5. This CDR3 is built from 15 residues. CDR3: CASSAVTGYNSPLHF. Written as DNA, the CDR3 is TGCGCCAGCAGCGCCGTGACAGGGTATAATTCACCCCTCCACTTT.

The chain couples TRBV29-1 to TRBJ2-3; 7 bases are a match to TRBD2. V dropped 5 bases and J dropped 1; count of bases not matched to a gene: 6. Germline V gene data show CDR1 as SQVTM and CDR2 as ANQGSEA. This CDR3 contains 14 residues. CDR3: CSVKAGRGTDTQYF. The DNA for the CDR3 is TGCAGCGTTAAGGCAGGGAGGGGCACAGATACGCAGTATTTT.

The chain has TRBV5-6 and TRBJ1-5; the D gene is possibly TRBD1 (5 bases). This CDR3 contains 14 residues. Germline CDR1 SGHDT, CDR2 YYEEEE. The V and J ends lost 4 bases and 7 bases respectively, with 15 bases between them. The CDR3 loop is CASSPRRGRQPQHF. Here the CDR3 DNA reads TGTGCCAGCAGCCCTCGAAGGGGACGGCAGCCCCAGCATTTT.

The genes are TRBV7-2 and TRBJ2-5; the match to TRBD2 covers 8 bases. The CDR3 runs to 15 residues. The ends lost 4 bases at V and 5 bases at J; junction bases unmatched: 9. Germline values: CDR1 SGHTA, CDR2 FQGNSA. Here the CDR3 reads CASSSRGASGETQYF. As DNA, the CDR3 is TGTGCCAGCAGCTCGCGGGGGGCTTCGGGGGAGACCCAGTACTTC.

In its sample, this clonotype was seen many times. V usage is TRBV6-5 and J usage is TRBJ2-6; D remains ambiguous. This CDR3 spans 11 amino acids. Trimming removed 10 bases from V and 5 bases from J, with 6 bases in between. The germline V gene encodes CDR1 MNHEY and CDR2 SVGAGI. CDR3 nucleotide sequence: TGTGCCACCAAGCGGGCCAACGTCCTGACTTTC. Translation gives CATKRANVLTF.

The chain carries TRBV20-1 and TRBJ2-7, with 8 positions matching TRBD1. Germline CDR1 reads DFQATT; CDR2 reads SNEGSKA (reference sequence). With V trimmed by 6 bases and J by 7 bases, 14 bases remained unmatched. The CDR3 totals 14 residues. In DNA, the CDR3 is TGCAGTGCATACGAGGGTGCAGGGGGCCGTGAGCAGTACGTC. It is translated as CSAYEGAGGREQYV.

V and J are TRBV4-3 and TRBJ2-3; 10 bases align to TRBD2. Germline V gives CDR1 LGHNA, CDR2 YSLEER. With V trimmed by 4 bases and J by 6 bases, 13 bases remained unmatched. The CDR3 length is 17 residues. The CDR3 bases are TGCGCCAGCAGCCGGTTGGGTCAGCGGGGGGGAGTTGATACGCAGTATTTT. Its translation is CASSRLGQRGGVDTQYF.

This clonotype was counted only a few times. This chain links TRBV20-1 with TRBJ2-1; maybe TRBD2 (6 bases). Germline values: CDR1 DFQATT, CDR2 SNEGSKA (reference sequence). With 0 bases removed from V and 5 bases from J, the gap between germline ends came to 11 bases. This CDR3 region has 14 residues. CDR3 DNA: TGCAGTGCTAGAGATTTCGGGACTCACAATGAGCAGTTCTTC. Translated, it gives CSARDFGTHNEQFF.

This clonotype turned up a few times. The V gene is TRBV24-1, the J gene TRBJ2-1; 13 bases map to TRBD2. There are 14 residues in the CDR3. Germline lookup yields CDR1 KGHDR and CDR2 SFDVKD. V lost 9 bases and J lost 7; bases outside the gene matches: 5. In DNA, the CDR3 is TGTGCCACCTCAGGACTAGCGGGGGAAAATGAGCAGTTCTTC. Protein: CATSGLAGENEQFF.

As regards this clonotype: An end of the junction does not agree with germline; a read error may underlie this. This sequence joins TRBV7-9 and TRBJ2-6; D call uncertain. Germline V gives CDR1 SEHNR, CDR2 FQNEAQ (reference sequence). The length of the CDR3 is 14 residues. CDR3 in DNA: TGCTGCATAGGGAAGGGCTCCGGGGCCAACGTCCTGACTTTC. It is translated as CCIGKGSGANVLTF.

This clonotype was seen more than once but under ten times. V and J are TRBV7-2 and TRBJ2-2, with D perhaps TRBD1 (5 bases). The germline V gene encodes CDR1 SGHTA and CDR2 FQGNSA. V was clipped by 6 bases and J by 6 bases, with 14 bases between them. This CDR3 comprises 14 residues. This chain's CDR3 is CASSRSGKSGELFF. The CDR3 DNA is TGTGCCAGCAGTCGGTCAGGGAAGTCCGGGGAGCTGTTTTTT.

V is TRBV12-3 or TRBV12-4 and J is TRBJ2-5, with 7 bases matching TRBD2. The CDR3 has 14 residues. With 2 bases clipped from V and 5 bases from J, the junction kept 5 bases outside the gene matches. CDR3 DNA sequence: TGTGCCAGCAGTTTATGGAGCGGGGTCGAGACCCAGTACTTC. Its translation is CASSLWSGVETQYF.

This clonotype was detected a few times. The CDR3 nucleotides are TGTGCCAGCAGCGAAGGGACTGCCGCTAGCACAGATACGCAGTATTTT. It specifies CASSEGTAASTDTQYF. This sequence joins TRBV7-9 and TRBJ2-3; D possibly corresponds to TRBD2 (6 bases). The CDR3 contains 16 residues. The germline CDR1 and CDR2 sequences are SEHNR and FQNEAQ (reference sequence). V dropped 5 bases and J dropped 0 bases, with 15 bases sitting between them.

This clonotype was counted at least ten times. The chain recombines TRBV5-1 with TRBJ2-1; D remains ambiguous. The CDR3 has 14 amino acids. Trimming removed 7 bases at V and 4 bases at J, with 15 bases between. Germline CDR1 is SGHRS and CDR2 is YFSETQ. The CDR3 sequence: CASQLGFVYNEQFF. CDR3 coding DNA: TGCGCCAGCCAGCTTGGGTTCGTGTACAATGAGCAGTTCTTC.

This clonotype was found a few times. The chain couples TRBV4-3 to TRBJ1-2, with D tentatively TRBD1 (5 bases). The germline V and J ends were trimmed by 1 base and 5 bases, with 5 bases remaining between them. Germline CDR1 is LGHNA and CDR2 is YSLEER. This CDR3 region has 12 residues. The CDR3 is CASSQAGYGYTF. The CDR3 DNA sequence: TGCGCCAGCAGCCAAGCAGGGTATGGCTACACCTTC.

The chain couples TRBV28 to TRBJ1-3; TRBD1 is a possible D gene (6 bases). V was cut by 2 bases and J by 0 bases, with 11 bases left in between. Per the germline V gene, CDR1 is MDHEN and CDR2 is SYDVKM. The CDR3 contains 16 residues. CDR3 sequence reads: CASSLGGSPSGNTIYF. CDR3 nucleotide sequence: TGTGCCAGCAGTTTAGGGGGCAGCCCCTCTGGAAACACCATATATTTT. Drawing the rest from reference TRBV28 and TRBJ1-3, the complete variable domain is DVKVTQSSRYLVKRTGEKVFLECVQDMDHENMFWYRQDPGLGLRLIYFSYDVKMKEKGDIPEGYSVSREKKERFSLILESASTNQTSMYLCASSLGGSPSGNTIYFGEGSWLTVV.

The table lists this clonotype with a few counts. This CDR3 reads CASRNDKGAVETQYF. The CDR3, as DNA: TGTGCCAGCAGAAACGACAAGGGCGCCGTGGAGACCCAGTACTTC. V gene TRBV27 combines with J gene TRBJ2-5; D gene uncertain. Germline CDR1 reads MNHEY; CDR2 reads SMNVEV (reference sequence). V lost 6 bases to trimming and J lost 5 bases, with 19 bases between them. The CDR3 spans 15 residues.

This clonotype has a count of ten or more. The chain links TRBV7-2 to TRBJ1-1; D is uncertain. The CDR3 has 13 amino acids. The V end was cut by 5 bases, the J end by 11 bases, with 18 bases between. The germline V gene encodes CDR1 SGHTA and CDR2 FQGNSA. The CDR3 DNA sequence: TGTGCCAGCAGCACAAACTTGGCGATCACGGCTTTCTTT. This encodes CASSTNLAITAFF.

This clonotype was detected many times. As DNA, the CDR3 is TGTGCCAGCAACCAACCCCCGTCGCAGCCCCAGCATTTT. Translation: CASNQPPSQPQHF. V is TRBV28 and J is TRBJ1-5; no clear D gene. The CDR3 consists of 13 residues. Trimming left V 7 bases short and J 7 bases short, with 14 bases between. Germline assignment: CDR1 MDHEN and CDR2 SYDVKM.

Ten or more counts support this clonotype. This chain links TRBV4-2 with TRBJ1-1, with 7 bases aligning to TRBD1. V lost 2 bases and J lost 4; bases outside the gene matches: 4. The CDR3 is made up of 14 amino acids. Germline V gene sequence: CDR1 LGHNA, CDR2 YNFKEQ. The CDR3 sequence is CASSQNRGSTEAFF. The CDR3 region has the DNA TGTGCCAGCAGCCAAAACAGGGGTTCCACTGAAGCTTTCTTT.